This TCR beta chain was profiled in a study of blood T cell repertoires in COVID-19. Individuals drawn from some 25 US areas were roughly 18 to 95 years old. This CDR3 comprises 15 residues. J was trimmed by 7 bases and V by 5 bases; bases with no gene match: 10. Germline V CDR1 and CDR2: LNHDA, SQIVND (reference sequence). Authors' analysis steps: For nucleated cells, counts were estimated from reference gene primer amplification. Only in-frame clones appear in the TCRdb table, and some are missing; sequencing was by immunoSEQ multiplex PCR. V, J and clone size derive from that table, while D and trimming were established from the DNA sequence. The sample records approximately 480,000 clones, approximately 90% being singletons.

The sequenced sample consisted of PBMCs or T cells enriched from blood (not recorded which). The rearrangement joins TRBV19 to TRBJ1-5; 8 bases map to TRBD1. The TCR comes from a woman in her late teens or twenties who had recovered from COVID-19. The CDR3 sequence: CASSPRTGSRQPQHF. The CDR3 bases are TGTGCCAGTAGTCCTCGGACAGGGTCGAGGCAGCCCCAGCATTTT.